This TCR beta chain emerged from a study of human T cells and chemical hapten exposure. TCRdb redid the calling of the RACE reads with MiXCR, one entry per CDR3 protein. In the table there are around 150,000 distinct CDR3 sequences, roughly 14% of which are singletons. As for time point: patch test 1, 2 weeks after DPC sensitization. Treatment of the sample: therapeutic diphenylcyclopropenone sensitization with weekly scalp DPC. Blood collection happened ahead of applying each patch test. With 5 bases removed from V and 8 bases from J, the gap between germline ends came to 18 bases. CDR3 length: 14 amino acids.

The V and J genes are TRBV12-3 or TRBV12-4 and TRBJ1-1; TRBD1 is a possible D gene (6 bases). This sample comprised whole blood, obtained in connection with sensitization to the hapten diphenylcyclopropenone (DPC). This TCR was recovered from a woman aged 25 to 39 with alopecia areata. Some clones in this sample may be carry-over from other donors' samples. The CDR3 loop reads CASSLGTRHSEAFF. In DNA, the CDR3 is TGTGCCAGCAGTCTCGGGACAAGACATAGCGAAGCTTTCTTT.